This TCR beta chain comes out of a study of immune heterogeneity within non-small cell lung tumors. The authors amplified TCR beta CDR3 by multiplex PCR with 32 V and 13 J primers. TCRdb reprocessed the multiplex PCR reads via MiXCR and lists one record per CDR3 protein. The repertoire holds 30,000 to 40,000 distinct CDR3 sequences, with 25% to 30% as singletons. The starting template was genomic DNA from bulk tumor, 600 ng per sample. Multiple widely separated biopsies were taken from each primary tumor at surgery. Their non-small cell lung cancer was newly diagnosed and untreated, and the patients underwent curative surgery. This clonotype was observed many times. The CDR3 has 14 residues. Germline V lookup: CDR1 LGHDT, CDR2 YNNKEL (reference sequence). Trimming removed 2 bases from V and 0 bases from J, with 8 bases in between.

The chain recombines TRBV3-1 with TRBJ2-7; the D gene is possibly TRBD2 (5 bases). The TCR originated in a man in his forties with non-small cell lung cancer. Sequences were obtained from lung tumor tissue. The DNA of the CDR3 is TGTGCCAGCAGCCAAATAGGGAGCTCCTACGAGCAGTACTTC. This encodes CASSQIGSSYEQYF.